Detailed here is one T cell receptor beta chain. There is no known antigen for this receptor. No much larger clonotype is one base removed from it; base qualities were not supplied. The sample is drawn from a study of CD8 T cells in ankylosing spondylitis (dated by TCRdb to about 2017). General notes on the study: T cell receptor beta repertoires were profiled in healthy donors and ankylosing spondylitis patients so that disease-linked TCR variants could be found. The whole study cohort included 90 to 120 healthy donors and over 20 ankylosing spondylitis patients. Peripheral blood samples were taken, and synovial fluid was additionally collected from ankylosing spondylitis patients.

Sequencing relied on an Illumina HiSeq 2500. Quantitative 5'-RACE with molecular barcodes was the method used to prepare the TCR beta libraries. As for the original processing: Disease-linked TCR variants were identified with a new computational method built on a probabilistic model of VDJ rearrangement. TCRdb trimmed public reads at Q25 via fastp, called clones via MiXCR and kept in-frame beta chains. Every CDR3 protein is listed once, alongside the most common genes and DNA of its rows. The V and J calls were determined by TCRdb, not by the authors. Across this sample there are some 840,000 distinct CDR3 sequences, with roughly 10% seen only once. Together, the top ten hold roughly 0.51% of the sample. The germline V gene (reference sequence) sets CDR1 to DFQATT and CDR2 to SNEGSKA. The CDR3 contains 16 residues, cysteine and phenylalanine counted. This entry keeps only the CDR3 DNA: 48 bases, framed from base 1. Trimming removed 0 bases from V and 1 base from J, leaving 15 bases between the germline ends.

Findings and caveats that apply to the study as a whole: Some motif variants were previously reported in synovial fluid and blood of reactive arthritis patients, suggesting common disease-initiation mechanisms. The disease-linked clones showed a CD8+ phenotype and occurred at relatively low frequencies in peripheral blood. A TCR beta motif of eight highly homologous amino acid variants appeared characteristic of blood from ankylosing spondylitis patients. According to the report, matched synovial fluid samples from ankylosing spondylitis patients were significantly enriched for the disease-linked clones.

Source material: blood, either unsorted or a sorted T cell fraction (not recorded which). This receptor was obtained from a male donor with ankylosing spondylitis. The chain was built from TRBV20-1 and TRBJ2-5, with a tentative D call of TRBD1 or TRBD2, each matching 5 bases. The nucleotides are TGCAGTGCTAGAGATCGGTTATGGGGGACCCAAGAGACCCAGTACTTC. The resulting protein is CSARDRLWGTQETQYF.